This TCR beta chain is drawn from a study of shared clonotypes between healthy human individuals. Repertoires were generated with immunoSEQ multiplex PCR, while TCRdb's copy carries only in-frame clones and drops some. This sample has roughly 510,000 clones, with around 79% found just once. This CDR3 is 18 amino acids long. CDR1 is LNHDA, CDR2 SQIVND, per germline (reference sequence). Trimming removed 4 bases from V and 3 bases from J, with 24 bases in between. The sample comprised PBMCs. The origin of this receptor is a woman in her forties in good health. Some clones in this sample may be carry-over from other donors' samples. The chain carries TRBV19 and TRBJ1-2; the D gene is possibly TRBD1 (5 bases). As DNA, the CDR3 is TGTGCCAGTAGTACCGCCAGGGTTACACCCTCTACTGACTATGGCTACACCTTC. It codes for CASSTARVTPSTDYGYTF. Complete variable domain (other parts from reference TRBV19 and TRBJ1-2): DGGITQSPKYLFRKEGQNVTLSCEQNLNHDAMYWYRQDPGQGLRLIYYSQIVNDFQKGDIAEGYSVSREKKESFPLTVTSAQKNPTAFYLCASSTARVTPSTDYGYTFGSGTRLTVV.